This T cell receptor beta chain was profiled in a study of cytomegalovirus exposure and HLA in healthy donors. Study conclusions and caveats: Earlier analysis yielded a pattern in which most TCR beta V segments were productive about 90% or about 30% of the time. With high specificity and sensitivity, the classifier reportedly diagnosed cytomegalovirus status. In a later analysis, TCR association rates varied by HLA locus: DRB1 most, HLA-C fewest.

The trim removed 0 bases at V and 0 bases at J, leaving 6 bases unmatched. The CDR3 consists of 18 residues. Germline CDR1 and CDR2: SGHRS and YFSETQ. PCR was performed using 60 Vbeta and 13 Jbeta primers. Measured with immunoSEQ multiplex PCR; TCRdb has only the in-frame clones, and not every one. The sample has around 100,000 clones. Concerning this clone itself: As yet, its antigen is unknown.

The chain uses TRBV5-1 and TRBJ2-6; 7 bases line up with TRBD1. The source material was PBMCs. This TCR was recovered from a man younger than 40 in good health and CMV-seronegative. The CDR3 sequence is CASSLEGQSTSGANVLTF. CDR3 nucleotide sequence: TGCGCCAGCAGCTTGGAGGGACAGAGCACCTCTGGGGCCAACGTCCTGACTTTC.